This T cell receptor beta chain was profiled in a study of blood T cell repertoires in COVID-19. Sequencing was performed with immunoSEQ multiplex PCR; in TCRdb, only in-frame clones are kept and a portion is missing. Here the sample spans about 140,000 clones, around 84% being singletons. Germline assignment: CDR1 SGHTA and CDR2 FQGNSA. V lost 1 base and J lost 0, with 8 bases in between. CDR3 length: 15 amino acids. This receptor was taken from an older woman with acute or convalescent COVID-19. The sample consisted of peripheral blood. This chain uses TRBV7-2 with TRBJ2-3, with a possible D match to TRBD1 (5 bases). DNA of the CDR3: TGTGCCAGCAGCTTAGGTGGGGCTAGCACAGATACGCAGTATTTT. Translation gives CASSLGGASTDTQYF.